What follows are 6 T cell receptor beta chains derived from one specimen sequenced in a study of T cell responses to AZD1222 COVID-19 vaccine. Method: immunoSEQ multiplex PCR; TCRdb's copy keeps in-frame clones and lacks some. The repertoire holds around 130,000 clones, just under 95% seen once, with roughly 7% in the top ten. The sequencing used peripheral blood, collected on day 0 of AZD1222 vaccination. Every receptor here comes from an adult in good health.

The genes are TRBV7-3 and TRBJ2-2; 9 nucleotides agree with TRBD2. V lost 5 bases, J lost 0 bases, and 13 bases stayed unmatched. In germline, CDR1 is SGHTA, CDR2 FQGTGA. The CDR3 covers 19 residues. The CDR3, as DNA: TGTGCCAGCAGCCCTTTTAGCGGGAGCCTAACTTCGAACACCGGGGAGCTGTTTTTT. Translation gives CASSPFSGSLTSNTGELFF.

The chain has TRBV9 and TRBJ2-3, with a possible D match to TRBD1 (5 bases). CDR3 size: 15 residues. Trimming cost V 7 bases and J 1 base, with 16 bases left between them. CDR1 is SGDLS, CDR2 YYNGEE, per germline. The CDR3 sequence is CASRAGRIRTDTQYF. DNA for the CDR3: TGTGCCAGCCGAGCAGGGCGGATCCGCACAGATACGCAGTATTTT.

In its sample, this clone was seen once. The V and J genes are TRBV28 and TRBJ2-5, with 7 bases that match TRBD1. Germline trimming cut 6 bases from V and 1 base from J; bases unmatched to any gene: 5. This CDR3 has 14 residues. CDR1 MDHEN and CDR2 SYDVKM come from the germline V gene. CDR3 DNA: TGTGCCAGCAGCGTTTACAGGGGCCAAGAGACCCAGTACTTC. Translating gives CASSVYRGQETQYF.

In its sample, this clone was seen a few times. The chain uses TRBV3-1 (or the pseudogene TRBV3-2) and TRBJ2-2; TRBD2 agrees at 10 bases. Germline V gene data show CDR1 as LGHDT and CDR2 as YNNKEL (reference sequence). CDR3 length: 17 amino acids. J lost 7 bases, V lost 5 bases, and 13 bases had no gene match. The CDR3 reads CASSGSGRASDHGELFF. The CDR3 region has the DNA TGTGCCAGCAGCGGCAGCGGGAGGGCCAGTGATCACGGGGAGCTGTTTTTT.

This clone has a single count. The chain has TRBV28 and TRBJ1-2; unclear D gene. The CDR3 runs 13 residues. Germline V lookup: CDR1 MDHEN, CDR2 SYDVKM. V was clipped by 7 bases and J by 3 bases, with 12 bases between them. CDR3 residues: CASTRAPDYGYTF. In nucleotides, the CDR3 is TGTGCCAGCACCCGTGCCCCGGACTATGGCTACACCTTC.

The gene calls are TRBV5-1 and TRBJ1-6; the match to TRBD1 covers 7 bases. V shed 3 bases, J shed 10 bases, and the junction held 10 bases outside the gene matches. Looked up from germline, CDR1 is SGHRS and CDR2 is YFSETQ. The CDR3 extends over 15 amino acids. CDR3 bases: TGCGCCAGCAGCTCCTCGACAGGGATCGGGTCACCCCTCCACTTT. Its translation is CASSSSTGIGSPLHF. The variable domain in full, with the rest retrieved from reference TRBV5-1 and TRBJ1-6, is KAGVTQTPRYLIKTRGQQVTLSCSPISGHRSVSWYQQTPGQGLQFLFEYFSETQRNKGNFPGRFSGRQFSNSRSEMNVSTLELGDSALYLCASSSSTGIGSPLHFGNGTRLTVT.